This T cell receptor beta chain is from a study of blood T cell repertoires in COVID-19 (dated by TCRdb to the early 2020s). Concerning the study at large: Collaborator samples came from the United States, Italy and Spain and covered acute and convalescent phases of COVID-19. The prospective study material was composed of cDNA or gDNA derived from T cells, B-cell-depleted T cells, or PBMCs. Deeply sampled blood TCRbeta repertoires from subjects exposed to, actively infected with, or recovered from COVID-19 were included in the dataset. A freely available public database, intended as a resource for researchers studying the immune response to SARS-CoV-2, is where the repertoires were released. The samples were drawn from two sources: the first 160 participants of the ongoing ImmuneRACE study, and 1,254 subjects contributed by 6 global collaborators. Nearly every sample came with metadata listing a de-identified subject ID, COVID-19 status, age in years and sex. Where available, HLA class I and class II types were taken from metadata supplied by the sample provider and were not determined by assay-based typing.

In Seattle, one collaborating source enrolled patients while the infection was active and tracked those patients longitudinally over the course of disease. Whole blood was collected in K2EDTA tubes by collaborating institutions according to the institutions' own protocols. For TCRbeta analysis, collaborators shipped samples in one of three forms: frozen whole blood, isolated PBMCs, or DNA extracted from either of those sample types. The CDR3 holds 14 amino acids from the cysteine to the phenylalanine. Here the CDR3 DNA is all that survives: 42 bases in frame from base 1. The germline V gene (reference sequence) specifies LNHDA as CDR1 and SQIVND as CDR2. V loses 7 bases of germline sequence and J loses 4 bases, and the interval between the two ends is 11 bases. TCRbeta CDR3 regions were amplified from genomic DNA by means of the immunoSEQ Assay, a bias-controlled multiplex PCR. In the paper's pipeline: The number of nucleated cells in each sample was estimated by amplification of reference gene primers within the assay. To quantify the absolute abundance of each unique TCRbeta CDR3 rearrangement, sequence reads were collapsed and filtered. For each sample, productive Simpson clonality was calculated by taking the square root of Simpson's diversity index across productive rearrangements. TCRdb took over this immuneACCESS table, retaining in-frame rearrangements with V and J assigned. Such tables are incomplete; in checked studies, under half of the missing clones stem from an unresolved V gene, and the remainder is unexplained. V and J calls and clone size come straight from that table; D and trimming were deduced from the DNA. For this sample there are around 150,000 clones; roughly 85% appear just once. The top ten clones comprise roughly 8.3% of the sample.

Details on this clone: The antigen this receptor binds is unknown. No clone much larger than this one lies a single base away; base qualities are absent.

What the authors observed across the whole study: How much clinical and demographic metadata was included differed by source and by participant, and the metadata was provided uncurated.

This receptor was taken from a woman aged 55-69 years with COVID-19, enrolled during active disease. Sequencing was done on a sample of peripheral blood. The chain is made from TRBV19 and TRBJ1-6, with TRBD1 as a weak D call on 5 bases. The CDR3 protein sequence reads: CASTDDSYNSPLHF. The DNA reads as follows: TGTGCCAGTACCGATGACAGTTATAATTCACCCCTCCACTTT. The full variable domain, with segments outside the CDR3 supplied by the reference TRBV19 and TRBJ1-6 proteins, appears as DGGITQSPKYLFRKEGQNVTLSCEQNLNHDAMYWYRQDPGQGLRLIYYSQIVNDFQKGDIAEGYSVSREKKESFPLTVTSAQKNPTAFYLCASTDDSYNSPLHFGNGTRLTVT.